This T cell receptor (beta chain) was identified during a study of T cell changes during pregnancy in multiple sclerosis. Germline loops: CDR1 MDHEN, CDR2 SYDVKM. The CDR3 loop spans 14 amino acids. With V trimmed by 4 bases and J by 2 bases, 5 bases remained unmatched. Method: immunoSEQ multiplex PCR; TCRdb's copy keeps in-frame clones and lacks some. The table shows fewer than 75,000 clones, with around 93% occurring only once. This TCR was recovered from a female donor in good health, enrolled as a control in a pregnancy study. The chain recombines TRBV28 with TRBJ2-7; TRBD2 matches at 7 bases. Here the sequenced sample was peripheral blood, taken after pregnancy. The CDR3 DNA reads as TGTGCCAGCAGTTATACCGGGACTACCTACGAGCAGTACTTC. Translated: CASSYTGTTYEQYF.